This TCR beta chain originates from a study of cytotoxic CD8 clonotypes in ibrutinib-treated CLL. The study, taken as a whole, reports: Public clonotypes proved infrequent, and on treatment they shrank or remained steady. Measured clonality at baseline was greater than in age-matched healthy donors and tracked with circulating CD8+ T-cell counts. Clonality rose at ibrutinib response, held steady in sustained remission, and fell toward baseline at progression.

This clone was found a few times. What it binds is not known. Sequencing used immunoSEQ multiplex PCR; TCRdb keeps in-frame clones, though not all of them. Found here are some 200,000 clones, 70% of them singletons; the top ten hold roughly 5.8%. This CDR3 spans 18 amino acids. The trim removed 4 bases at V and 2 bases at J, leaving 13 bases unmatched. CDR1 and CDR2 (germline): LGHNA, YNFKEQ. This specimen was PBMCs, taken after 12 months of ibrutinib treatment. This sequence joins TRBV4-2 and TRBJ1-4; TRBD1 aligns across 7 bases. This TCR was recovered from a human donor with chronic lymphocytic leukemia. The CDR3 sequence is CASSRNPDRAATNEKLFF. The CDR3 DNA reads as TGTGCCAGCAGCCGCAACCCCGACAGGGCGGCTACTAATGAAAAACTGTTTTTT.